The present T cell receptor beta chain was sequenced within a study of cytomegalovirus exposure and HLA in healthy donors. Looking at the study overall: Out of 350 to 400 genotyped donors, roughly 80% belonged to the Caucasian-associated ancestry cluster.

With 60 Vbeta and 13 Jbeta primers, the PCR was carried out. Libraries were prepared by immunoSEQ multiplex PCR; TCRdb keeps only in-frame clonotypes and omits some of them. The sample has roughly 180,000 clones; roughly 84% are singletons. Points from the study as a whole: A few chains tied to CMV proved CMV antigen-specific in vitro. Most TCR sequences proved rare, with some public TCRs found in many donors.

Germline V gives CDR1 MNHNY, CDR2 SVGAGI (reference sequence). J gave up 7 bases and V 7 bases, and 8 bases lay outside the gene matches. The CDR3 has 13 residues. Notes on this clone: The antigen remains unidentified.

The V call is TRBV6-6, the J call TRBJ1-2, with 8 bases fitting TRBD1. The sequencing sample was made of PBMCs. The clonotype originates from a boy aged 2 to 10 in good health and CMV-seronegative. CDR3 in amino acids: CASITGGVRGYTF. The DNA for the CDR3 is TGTGCCAGCATCACAGGGGGGGTGCGTGGCTACACCTTC.